This note documents a single T cell receptor (beta chain) sequence. The germline V and J ends were trimmed by 3 bases and 6 bases, with 12 bases remaining between them. The V gene's germline CDR1 is KGHSH and CDR2 LQKENI. This CDR3 is 13 amino acids long. These data belong to a study of blood T cell repertoires in COVID-19. Study in general: COVID-19 samples from acute and convalescent phases originated in the United States, Italy and Spain.

Original analysis: Amplification of reference gene primers was used by the study to estimate nucleated cell counts. Assay: immunoSEQ multiplex PCR; the TCRdb copy retains only in-frame clones and omits some. V and J calls and clone size are given by that table; D and trimming were obtained from the DNA. The sample holds roughly 130,000 clones, about four fifths seen once. Cohorts were assigned according to the clinical history that participants reported. Each recovered donor of Cohort 3 presented with two negative PCRs, clearance, or symptom resolution. The sequence was collected from a woman aged 25 to 39 who had recovered from COVID-19. The chain carries TRBV18 and TRBJ2-7; D may be TRBD1 (5 bases). Sequencing was performed on PBMCs or T cells enriched from blood (not recorded which). Here the CDR3 reads CASSPTVLLEQYF. CDR3 sequence (DNA): TGTGCCAGCTCACCGACAGTCCTGCTCGAGCAGTACTTC.